Listed below are T cell receptor beta chains from one sample, sequenced in a study of T cell changes during pregnancy in multiple sclerosis. Sequencing was performed with immunoSEQ multiplex PCR; in TCRdb, only in-frame clones are kept and a portion is missing. The data contain fewer than 65,000 clones, approximately 94% of them seen just once; the ten biggest clones take up approximately 0.31%. Sequenced material: CD4+ T cells from peripheral blood mononuclear cells, taken in the third trimester of pregnancy. The source is a female donor with multiple sclerosis, enrolled in a pregnancy study. Both conserved end residues are part of each CDR3. Fields, in order: D gene, clone size, V gene, J gene, CDR3 protein, CDR3 DNA. A D gene is named only where the DNA matches it firmly. Expanded clones get a size class; other rows say once, few or many, or leave the size out.

TRBD1	NA	TRBV28	TRBJ1-1	CASSLSDRVFGNTEAFF	TGTGCCAGCAGTTTATCGGACAGGGTTTTTGGGAACACTGAAGCTTTCTTT
NA	NA	TRBV4-3	TRBJ1-1	CASSQDFNIGAEAFF	TGCGCCAGCAGCCAAGATTTTAATATAGGGGCTGAAGCTTTCTTT
TRBD1	once	TRBV15	TRBJ1-5	CATSRGRDRGHINQPQHF	TGTGCCACCAGCAGAGGACGGGACAGGGGCCATATTAATCAGCCCCAGCATTTT
NA	once	TRBV19	TRBJ2-1	CASSTLSGIYNEQFF	TGTGCCAGTAGTACCTTATCGGGGATCTACAATGAGCAGTTCTTC
TRBD2	NA	TRBV6-6	TRBJ2-7	CASTRLAGISYEQYF	TGTGCCAGCACTAGACTAGCGGGCATCTCCTACGAGCAGTACTTC
TRBD1	NA	TRBV6-5	TRBJ1-2	CASSYRGRNYGYTF	TGTGCCAGCAGTTACAGGGGGCGCAACTATGGCTACACCTTC
TRBD2	NA	TRBV7-9	TRBJ2-5	CASRHPSGGLPETQYF	TGTGCCAGCAGACACCCTAGCGGGGGGCTTCCAGAGACCCAGTACTTC
TRBD1	NA	TRBV5-8	TRBJ1-2	CASSPRDRDIYGYTF	TGTGCCAGCAGCCCCCGGGACAGGGATATCTATGGCTACACCTTC
NA	NA	TRBV27	TRBJ1-1	CASSSRMNTEAFF	TGTGCCAGCAGCTCCCGTATGAACACTGAAGCTTTCTTT
NA	NA	TRBV6-6	TRBJ2-7	CASSFQYEQYF	TGTGCCAGCAGTTTTCAATACGAGCAGTACTTC
TRBD1	NA	TRBV7-9	TRBJ1-1	CASTPLQGAVMNTEAFF	TGTGCCAGCACCCCCCTTCAGGGGGCCGTTATGAACACTGAAGCTTTCTTT
TRBD1	NA	TRBV6-5	TRBJ2-4	CASSYTDRGKNIQYF	TGTGCCAGCAGTTACACGGACAGGGGCAAAAACATTCAGTACTTC
TRBD1	NA	TRBV9	TRBJ2-7	CASSVAGQGSSYEQYF	TGTGCCAGCAGCGTAGCTGGACAGGGAAGCTCCTACGAGCAGTACTTC
NA	NA	TRBV11-3	TRBJ1-2	CASSYDWGGLLNYGYTF	TGTGCCAGCAGCTACGACTGGGGGGGGCTCCTTAACTATGGCTACACCTTC
NA	NA	TRBV6-5	TRBJ1-4	CASSTLPVSEKLFF	TGTGCCAGCAGTACCCTTCCGGTTTCGGAAAAACTGTTTTTT
TRBD1	NA	TRBV29-1	TRBJ1-1	CSALGQGYTEAFF	TGCAGCGCCTTGGGACAGGGATACACTGAAGCTTTCTTT
NA	NA	TRBV7-2	TRBJ2-1	CASSLTSYNEQFF	TGTGCCAGCAGCCTTACTAGTTACAATGAGCAGTTCTTC
TRBD2	once	TRBV15	TRBJ2-2	CATSVLAGDSGELFF	TGTGCCACCAGCGTACTAGCGGGAGATTCCGGGGAGCTGTTTTTT
TRBD2	NA	TRBV4-2	TRBJ2-1	CASSLLRSGSRNEQFF	TGTGCCAGCAGCCTCCTGAGGAGCGGGAGCAGAAATGAGCAGTTCTTC
NA	NA	TRBV7-9	TRBJ1-5	CASSLEGTTNNQPQHF	TGTGCCAGCAGCTTAGAAGGGACAACTAACAATCAGCCCCAGCATTTT
NA	few	TRBV19	TRBJ1-2	CASSISGDYGYTF	TGTGCCAGTAGTATATCAGGGGACTATGGCTACACCTTC
NA	NA	TRBV7-3	TRBJ1-1	CASSLRQGTTEAFF	TGTGCCAGCAGCTTAAGGCAGGGGACCACTGAAGCTTTCTTT
NA	NA	TRBV29-1	TRBJ1-2	CSVDGRNYGYTF	TGCAGCGTTGACGGCAGGAACTATGGCTACACCTTC
NA	NA	TRBV6-5	TRBJ1-2	CASSYLRQYGGYTF	TGTGCCAGCAGTTACTTGCGACAGTATGGGGGCTACACCTTC
TRBD1	NA	TRBV5-5	TRBJ2-1	CASSLGQGNSYNEQFF	TGTGCCAGCAGCTTGGGACAGGGAAACTCCTACAATGAGCAGTTCTTC
TRBD1	NA	TRBV18	TRBJ2-2	CASSPSQGAATGELFF	TGTGCCAGCTCACCTAGCCAGGGGGCTGCCACCGGGGAGCTGTTTTTT
TRBD1	NA	TRBV11-2	TRBJ1-3	CASSRGVLGQGAGNTIYF	TGTGCCAGCAGCCGGGGTGTACTGGGACAGGGGGCCGGAAACACCATATATTTT
NA	NA	TRBV28	TRBJ2-7	CASSSHRAYSYEQYF	TGTGCCAGCAGTTCCCACAGGGCATACTCCTACGAGCAGTACTTC
TRBD2	NA	TRBV7-8	TRBJ2-5	CASSLAVIGLAGGETQYF	TGTGCCAGCAGCTTAGCGGTAATAGGACTAGCGGGGGGAGAGACCCAGTACTTC
NA	NA	TRBV7-6	TRBJ1-4	CASSLAGGSANEKLFF	TGTGCCAGCAGCTTAGCGGGGGGGTCTGCTAATGAAAAACTGTTTTTT
NA	NA	TRBV4-3	TRBJ2-5	CASSQDRGTQYF	TGCGCCAGCAGCCAAGATCGCGGGACCCAGTACTTC
TRBD1	NA	TRBV28	TRBJ2-5	CAARRGRVSETQYF	TGTGCCGCTAGAAGGGGGCGAGTTTCGGAGACCCAGTACTTC
NA	NA	TRBV15	TRBJ1-5	CATSREHSNQPQHF	TGTGCCACCAGCAGAGAACATAGCAATCAGCCCCAGCATTTT
TRBD2	NA	TRBV2	TRBJ2-5	CASSEEGLAGDLGTQYF	TGTGCCAGCAGTGAAGAGGGACTAGCGGGAGACTTGGGGACCCAGTACTTC
NA	NA	TRBV30	TRBJ1-4	CAWSVRGGVTNEKLFF	TGTGCCTGGAGTGTACGGGGGGGGGTCACTAATGAAAAACTGTTTTTT
TRBD1	NA	TRBV25-1	TRBJ1-2	CASSEPGDRGLVYTF	TGTGCCAGCAGTGAACCCGGGGACAGGGGGTTAGTCTACACCTTC
TRBD1	once	TRBV5-1	TRBJ2-5	CASSLALGGDQETQYF	TGCGCCAGCAGCTTGGCTCTAGGGGGCGACCAAGAGACCCAGTACTTC
NA	NA	TRBV7-8	TRBJ1-5	CASSLSRGANQPQHF	TGTGCCAGCAGCTTATCCCGGGGGGCCAATCAGCCCCAGCATTTT
NA	NA	TRBV11-2	TRBJ2-1	CASSLVRLGSEQFF	TGTGCCAGCAGCTTAGTCCGCCTGGGCTCTGAGCAGTTCTTC
TRBD2	NA	TRBV6-5	TRBJ2-5	CASSSLAGQETQYF	TGTGCCAGCAGTTCCCTAGCGGGACAAGAGACCCAGTACTTC
NA	once	TRBV7-3	TRBJ1-2	CASSPAGQGRRGYTF	TGTGCCAGCAGCCCCGCTGGCCAGGGCAGACGAGGCTACACCTTC
NA	NA	TRBV5-3	TRBJ2-7	CARSRQGLHEQYF	TGTGCCAGAAGCCGACAGGGACTCCACGAGCAGTACTTC
NA	NA	TRBV7-5	TRBJ2-7	CARSNKGRAGAVYEQYF	TGTGCCAGAAGCAATAAAGGTAGGGCGGGAGCGGTCTACGAGCAGTACTTC
TRBD1	NA	TRBV6-6	TRBJ1-1	CASSPTPGQGNTEAFF	TGTGCCAGCAGCCCCACCCCGGGACAGGGGAACACTGAAGCTTTCTTT
NA	NA	TRBV11-3	TRBJ2-5	CASSTRPSRRETQYF	TGTGCCAGCAGCACCCGGCCTAGCCGCCGGGAGACCCAGTACTTC
NA	NA	TRBV27	TRBJ2-6	CASKDLGANVLTF	TGTGCCAGCAAGGATCTGGGCGCCAACGTCCTGACTTTC
NA	NA	TRBV5-1	TRBJ2-5	CASKTGETQYF	TGCGCCAGCAAAACGGGAGAGACCCAGTACTTC
TRBD1	NA	TRBV5-1	TRBJ2-2	CASSLSAGGITGELFF	TGCGCCAGCAGCTTGTCGGCAGGGGGCATCACCGGGGAGCTGTTTTTT
TRBD1	NA	TRBV11-2	TRBJ2-5	CASSIPGQGPKETQYF	TGTGCCAGCAGCATACCGGGACAGGGGCCAAAAGAGACCCAGTACTTC
TRBD1	NA	TRBV5-1	TRBJ2-3	CASSSGQVLNTQYF	TGCGCCAGCAGCTCGGGACAGGTCCTCAATACGCAGTATTTT
NA	NA	TRBV6-1	TRBJ2-5	CASKTSSEGTQYF	TGCGCCAGTAAGACTAGTTCGGAGGGGACCCAGTACTTC
NA	NA	TRBV2	TRBJ2-3	CASSRSQGPDTQYF	TGTGCCAGCAGTAGGTCTCAGGGCCCAGATACGCAGTATTTT
NA	NA	TRBV11-1	TRBJ1-1	CASSFRAGTEAFF	TGTGCCAGCAGCTTTAGGGCGGGCACTGAAGCTTTCTTT